A selection of T cell receptor beta chains follows, all from one sample in a study of T cell changes during pregnancy in multiple sclerosis. This table comes from immunoSEQ multiplex PCR, and its TCRdb copy is limited to in-frame clones, with some not included. The sample has more than 75,000 clones; 85% to 95% are singletons. This material consisted of peripheral blood, taken in the first trimester of pregnancy. All receptors derive from a female donor with multiple sclerosis, enrolled in a pregnancy study. The CDR3 runs from the conserved cysteine through the conserved F or W. The order of the fields is J gene, D gene, V gene, clone size, CDR3 protein, CDR3 DNA. A D gene is named only where the DNA matches it firmly. The size of a clone is reported for some rows only, either as once, few or many, or as a class for expanded clones.

TRBJ2-2 | TRBD2 | TRBV15 | NA | CATSSSGGITGELFF | TGTGCCACCAGCAGTAGCGGGGGGATCACCGGGGAGCTGTTTTTT
TRBJ2-2 | NA | TRBV27 | NA | CASSLGGGGYTGELFF | TGTGCCAGCAGTTTAGGTGGGGGCGGGTACACCGGGGAGCTGTTTTTT
TRBJ2-1 | TRBD2 | TRBV5-1 | NA | CASSLSRLASGGYNEQFF | TGCGCCAGCAGCTTGAGTCGGTTGGCTAGCGGGGGTTACAATGAGCAGTTCTTC
TRBJ2-7 | NA | TRBV6-6 | NA | CASSVRGYEQYF | TGTGCCAGCAGTGTACGGGGTTACGAGCAGTACTTC
TRBJ1-5 | TRBD1 | TRBV15 | NA | CATSRDRPGTGGRGNQPQHF | TGTGCCACCAGCAGAGATCGCCCCGGGACAGGGGGACGGGGGAATCAGCCCCAGCATTTT
TRBJ1-2 | NA | TRBV9 | NA | CASWGDGYTF | TGTGCCAGCTGGGGGGATGGCTACACCTTC
TRBJ2-1 | TRBD2 | TRBV7-6 | once | CASSPRTSGSRDEQFF | TGTGCCAGCAGCCCACGGACTAGCGGGAGCAGGGATGAGCAGTTCTTC
TRBJ1-1 | NA | TRBV19 | once | CASSPYSGGTGEAFF | TGTGCCAGTAGCCCATATTCGGGAGGGACCGGTGAAGCTTTCTTT
TRBJ1-3 | NA | TRBV5-6 | NA | CASSLAAGSGNTIYF | TGTGCCAGCAGCTTGGCCGCAGGGTCGGGAAACACCATATATTTT
TRBJ2-1 | TRBD2 | TRBV19 | NA | CASSITSGGANEQFF | TGTGCCAGTAGTATAACTAGCGGGGGGGCCAATGAGCAGTTCTTC
TRBJ2-5 | NA | TRBV4-1 | NA | CASSPGVGETQYF | TGCGCCAGCAGCCCGGGGGTTGGTGAGACCCAGTACTTC
TRBJ1-3 | NA | TRBV28 | NA | CASATPAGGISGNTIYF | TGTGCCAGCGCTACCCCTGCGGGGGGCATCTCTGGAAACACCATATATTTT
TRBJ2-1 | TRBD2 | TRBV10-2 | NA | CASSESKGLAGGPGRNEQFF | TGCGCCAGCAGTGAGTCGAAAGGGCTAGCGGGAGGGCCGGGGAGAAATGAGCAGTTCTTC
TRBJ2-6 | TRBD1 | TRBV23-1 | NA | CASTVFVRGQGAAGANVLTF | TGCGCCAGCACAGTTTTCGTCCGGGGACAGGGGGCAGCTGGGGCCAACGTCCTGACTTTC
TRBJ2-3 | TRBD2 | TRBV5-1 | NA | CASRTSGGARDTQYF | TGCGCCAGCAGGACTAGCGGGGGGGCTAGGGATACGCAGTATTTT
TRBJ2-6 | TRBD1 | TRBV7-9 | NA | CASSPTLRTGGFGANVLTF | TGTGCCAGCAGCCCTACCCTCCGGACAGGGGGCTTTGGGGCCAACGTCCTGACTTTC
TRBJ2-3 | NA | TRBV4-2 | NA | CASSQVTDYTDTQYF | TGTGCCAGCAGCCAAGTAACCGACTACACAGATACGCAGTATTTT
TRBJ2-7 | NA | TRBV20-1 | NA | CSAPPLQVQYF | TGCAGTGCTCCCCCGCTTCAGGTGCAGTACTTC
TRBJ1-4 | NA | TRBV4-2 | NA | CASSLRGWNEKLFF | TGTGCCAGCAGCCTACGAGGGTGGAATGAAAAACTGTTTTTT
TRBJ2-1 | TRBD2 | TRBV19 | NA | CASSIDGTMLGPSYNEQFF | TGTGCCAGTAGTATAGATGGGACTATGCTAGGTCCCTCCTACAATGAGCAGTTCTTC
TRBJ2-3 | NA | TRBV29-1 | NA | CSVESGQSTQYF | TGCAGCGTTGAATCCGGACAGAGCACGCAGTATTTT
TRBJ2-7 | NA | TRBV28 | NA | CASSARSGYSYEQYF | TGTGCCAGCAGTGCCCGTAGCGGCTATTCCTACGAGCAGTACTTC
TRBJ2-5 | NA | TRBV11-3 | NA | CASSLVSGRGETQYF | TGTGCCAGCAGCTTAGTGTCCGGGAGAGGAGAGACCCAGTACTTC
TRBJ2-7 | NA | TRBV10-1 | NA | CASSVRLTLPEQYF | TGCGCCAGCAGTGTACGACTGACCCTACCCGAGCAGTACTTC
TRBJ2-3 | NA | TRBV10-3 | NA | CAIRGAGAPSTDTQYF | TGTGCCATCCGGGGCGCGGGGGCGCCTAGCACAGATACGCAGTATTTT
TRBJ1-1 | NA | TRBV15 | NA | CATSRVEGNTEAFF | TGTGCCACCAGCAGAGTGGAGGGGAACACTGAAGCTTTCTTT
TRBJ2-5 | TRBD2 | TRBV7-9 | NA | CASSTLLAGWRETQYF | TGTGCCAGCAGCACCTTGTTAGCGGGTTGGCGGGAGACCCAGTACTTC
TRBJ2-7 | TRBD2 | TRBV4-1 | NA | CASSQAGGSPYEQYF | TGCGCCAGCAGCCAAGCGGGCGGGAGCCCCTACGAGCAGTACTTC
TRBJ2-7 | NA | TRBV4-2 | many | CASSQDEGASYEQYF | TGTGCCAGCAGCCAAGATGAAGGGGCCTCCTACGAGCAGTACTTC
TRBJ1-5 | NA | TRBV6-1 | few | CASSEGARANQPQHF | TGTGCCAGCAGTGAAGGGGCCAGGGCGAATCAGCCCCAGCATTTT
TRBJ1-1 | NA | TRBV5-8 | once | CASSPTGGPEAFF | TGTGCCAGCAGCCCCACCGGCGGGCCTGAAGCTTTCTTT
TRBJ2-1 | NA | TRBV18 | NA | CASSPLPGKSYNEQFF | TGTGCCAGCTCACCACTACCAGGCAAGTCCTACAATGAGCAGTTCTTC
TRBJ1-2 | NA | TRBV6-5 | NA | CASSGGGDYGYTF | TGTGCCAGCAGTGGAGGAGGAGACTATGGCTACACCTTC
TRBJ1-5 | NA | TRBV18 | NA | CASSPLRGNQPQHF | TGTGCCAGCTCACCCCTGCGGGGGAATCAGCCCCAGCATTTT
TRBJ2-2 | NA | TRBV7-9 | once | CAIRPLSRVITGELFF | TGTGCCATCCGCCCATTGAGCAGGGTAATCACCGGGGAGCTGTTTTTT
TRBJ1-2 | TRBD1 | TRBV5-1 | NA | CASSLTRGLDGYTF | TGCGCCAGCAGCTTAACCAGGGGGCTTGACGGCTACACCTTC
TRBJ2-7 | TRBD2 | TRBV5-5 | NA | CASSLAGTKDEQYF | TGTGCCAGCAGCTTGGCAGGGACTAAAGACGAGCAGTACTTC
TRBJ2-7 | TRBD1 | TRBV7-9 | NA | CASSAAGTASYEQYF | TGTGCCAGCAGCGCGGCCGGGACAGCTTCCTACGAGCAGTACTTC
TRBJ2-5 | NA | TRBV9 | NA | CASAWGEQETQYF | TGTGCCAGCGCGTGGGGGGAACAAGAGACCCAGTACTTC
TRBJ2-2 | TRBD2 | TRBV7-2 | NA | CASSLAGLAGRHTGELFF | TGTGCCAGCAGCTTAGCGGGACTAGCGGGGCGTCACACCGGGGAGCTGTTTTTT
TRBJ1-5 | NA | TRBV6-1 | NA | CASSGQPVNQPQHF | TGTGCCAGCAGTGGACAACCGGTCAATCAGCCCCAGCATTTT